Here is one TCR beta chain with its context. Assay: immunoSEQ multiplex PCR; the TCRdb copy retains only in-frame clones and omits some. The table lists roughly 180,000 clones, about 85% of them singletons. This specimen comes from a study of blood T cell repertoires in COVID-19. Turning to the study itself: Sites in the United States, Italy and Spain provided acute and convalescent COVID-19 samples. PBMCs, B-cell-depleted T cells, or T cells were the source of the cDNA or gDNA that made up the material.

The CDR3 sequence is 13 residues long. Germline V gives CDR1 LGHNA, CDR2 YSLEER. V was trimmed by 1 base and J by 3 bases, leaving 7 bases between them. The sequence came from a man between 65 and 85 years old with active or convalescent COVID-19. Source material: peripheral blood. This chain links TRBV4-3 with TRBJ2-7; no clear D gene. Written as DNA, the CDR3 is TGCGCCAGCAGCCAAGGACATGGCTACGAGCAGTACTTC. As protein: CASSQGHGYEQYF.